This TCR beta chain was observed in a study of cytomegalovirus exposure and HLA in healthy donors. Using immunoSEQ multiplex PCR, the repertoire was profiled, and TCRdb retains in-frame clones only, with some absent. The sample lists a few hundred thousand clones, roughly 85% occurring once. Trimming stripped 3 bases from V and 0 bases from J, with 12 bases between. The CDR3 consists of 15 residues. CDR1 is MNHEY, CDR2 SMNVEV, per germline (reference sequence). This clone was found a few times. The antigen is undetermined. Study observations and caveats: There were some public TCRs occurring in many donors, but most TCR sequences were rare. Around 160 TCR beta chains were listed as cytomegalovirus-associated.

The TCR originated in a young woman in good health and CMV-seronegative. The gene calls are TRBV27 and TRBJ2-7, with D possibly matching TRBD2 (6 bases). Sequencing was carried out using PBMCs. CDR3 in amino acids: CASSFGGLGSYEQYF. CDR3 coding DNA: TGTGCCAGCAGTTTTGGGGGACTTGGCTCCTACGAGCAGTACTTC.